These T cell receptor beta chains were read from a single sample in a study of control samples from healthy donors and cancer patients. Profiling relied on immunoSEQ multiplex PCR, and the TCRdb table lists in-frame clones only, not all of them. Of 70,000 or so clones in the sample, roughly 84% were seen once. The sequencing input was blood. Receptors originate from a man between 45 and 60 years old in good health. CDR3s include the opening cysteine and the closing phenylalanine or tryptophan. The D gene is left open where the match is weak. For some rows the clone size is stated as once, few or many, or as a class when expanded; others skip it.

V gene	J gene	D gene	clone size	CDR3 protein	CDR3 DNA
TRBV7-2	TRBJ2-7	TRBD1	.	CASSWRTGGYEQYF	TGTGCCAGCAGCTGGCGGACAGGGGGATACGAGCAGTACTTC
TRBV5-6	TRBJ1-5	.	many	CASSVDNQPQHF	TGTGCCAGCAGCGTTGACAATCAGCCCCAGCATTTT
TRBV5-1	TRBJ2-4	TRBD2	once	CASSPGGLAKNIQYF	TGCGCCAGCAGCCCGGGAGGATTAGCCAAAAACATTCAGTACTTC
TRBV10-3	TRBJ2-5	TRBD1	once	CAISESIGGTGGQETQYF	TGTGCCATCAGTGAGTCGATCGGGGGGACAGGGGGCCAAGAGACCCAGTACTTC
TRBV27	TRBJ1-6	.	.	CASSLSTGPYNSPLHF	TGTGCCAGCAGTTTATCGACGGGTCCTTATAATTCACCCCTCCACTTT
TRBV7-9	TRBJ2-7	.	few	CASSFSAVDEQYF	TGTGCCAGCAGCTTTAGCGCCGTGGATGAGCAGTACTTC
TRBV5-1	TRBJ2-3	TRBD2	once	CASSLVAGGTDTQYF	TGCGCCAGCAGCTTGGTAGCGGGAGGTACAGATACGCAGTATTTT
TRBV4-3	TRBJ1-6	.	.	CASSQAILQGNSPLHF	TGCGCCAGCAGCCAAGCAATCCTCCAGGGGAATTCACCCCTCCACTTT
TRBV30	TRBJ2-3	.	.	CAWSVLSDSTDTQYF	TGTGCCTGGAGTGTACTATCGGACAGCACAGATACGCAGTATTTT
TRBV24-1	TRBJ2-6	.	.	CATDSGANVLTF	TGTGCCACAGACAGTGGGGCCAACGTCCTGACTTTC
TRBV11-2	TRBJ1-4	.	.	CASSFSDPATNEKLFF	TGTGCCAGCAGCTTTTCGGACCCCGCAACTAATGAAAAACTGTTTTTT
TRBV19	TRBJ2-5	TRBD2	many	CASSIRGGGSVETQYF	TGTGCCAGTAGTATCCGCGGGGGTGGGAGTGTAGAGACCCAGTACTTC
TRBV5-1	TRBJ1-3	.	.	CASSLGGFGNTIYF	TGCGCCAGCAGCTTGGGGGGGTTTGGAAACACCATATATTTT
TRBV11-2	TRBJ1-6	.	.	CASSSTTGGSPLHF	TGTGCCAGCAGCTCGACCACAGGTGGATCACCCCTCCACTTT
TRBV7-3	TRBJ2-2	.	.	CASSLTPGVNTGELFF	TGTGCCAGCAGCTTAACCCCAGGGGTGAACACCGGGGAGCTGTTTTTT
TRBV6-6	TRBJ2-7	.	.	CASRGLVSYEQYF	TGTGCCAGCAGGGGACTGGTTTCCTACGAGCAGTACTTC
TRBV30	TRBJ1-1	.	few	CACRRGATEAFF	TGTGCCTGTCGCAGGGGTGCCACTGAAGCTTTCTTT
TRBV6-5	TRBJ1-1	TRBD1	once	CASSYSATGEAFF	TGTGCCAGCAGTTACAGCGCGACAGGGGAGGCTTTCTTT
TRBV4-2	TRBJ2-5	TRBD2	few	CASKGRGGFQETQYF	TGTGCCAGCAAGGGACGCGGGGGGTTCCAAGAGACCCAGTACTTC
TRBV30	TRBJ2-4	.	.	CAWSVEVAKNIQYF	TGTGCCTGGAGTGTAGAAGTAGCCAAAAACATTCAGTACTTC
TRBV6-4	TRBJ2-2	.	.	CASSDRGDGELFF	TGTGCCAGCAGTGACAGGGGAGACGGGGAGCTGTTTTTT
TRBV7-9	TRBJ2-6	.	.	CASSLVNLVPSGANVLTF	TGTGCCAGCAGCTTAGTAAATTTGGTACCCTCTGGGGCCAACGTCCTGACTTTC
TRBV11-2	TRBJ2-1	TRBD2	once	CASSIGTSGSLYNEQFF	TGTGCCAGCAGCATAGGGACTAGCGGGAGTTTATACAATGAGCAGTTCTTC
TRBV6-5	TRBJ2-7	.	.	CASSYGGSEQYF	TGTGCCAGCAGTTACGGAGGATCCGAGCAGTACTTC
TRBV18	TRBJ1-5	.	.	CASSPPGTGNQPQHF	TGTGCCAGCTCACCACCCGGGACGGGTAATCAGCCCCAGCATTTT
TRBV10-1	TRBJ1-5	.	.	CASSDKQQGGSQHF	TGCGCCAGCAGTGACAAGCAACAGGGCGGATCCCAGCATTTT
TRBV7-3	TRBJ2-7	TRBD1	.	CASSRDSSYEQYF	TGTGCCAGCAGCCGGGACAGCTCCTACGAGCAGTACTTC
TRBV28	TRBJ1-6	.	.	CASSIPIRTANNSPLHF	TGTGCCAGCAGTATTCCCATACGGACAGCCAATAATTCACCCCTCCACTTT
TRBV5-1	TRBJ2-3	TRBD2	few	CASSLSLAGDTQYF	TGCGCCAGCAGCTTGTCTCTAGCGGGGGATACGCAGTATTTT
TRBV4-1	TRBJ2-7	.	.	CASSQIGLLGQYF	TGCGCCAGCAGCCAAATCGGGCTTTTAGGGCAGTACTTC
TRBV7-2	TRBJ2-5	.	.	CASSLGLGGRTETQYF	TGTGCCAGCAGCTTAGGGCTGGGGGGGCGCACGGAGACCCAGTACTTC
TRBV7-2	TRBJ1-2	.	.	CASSLVGRQYGYTF	TGTGCCAGCAGCTTAGTGGGCAGACAGTATGGCTACACCTTC
TRBV5-6	TRBJ1-5	.	few	CASSFGVGGSNQPQHF	TGTGCCAGCAGCTTCGGAGTAGGGGGTAGCAATCAGCCCCAGCATTTT
TRBV14	TRBJ1-1	.	.	CASSLQQANTEAFF	TGTGCCAGCAGCCTACAACAAGCGAACACTGAAGCTTTCTTT
TRBV27	TRBJ1-2	TRBD1	.	CASSYRGGTGVDGYTF	TGTGCCAGCAGTTATCGGGGGGGGACAGGGGTCGATGGCTACACCTTC
TRBV5-1	TRBJ2-5	.	.	CASSHLRTETQYF	TGCGCCAGCAGCCATCTGAGAACTGAGACCCAGTACTTC
TRBV27	TRBJ1-1	.	.	CASSSVVLNTEAFF	TGTGCCAGCAGTTCCGTGGTGCTGAACACTGAAGCTTTCTTT
TRBV7-2	TRBJ2-3	.	.	CASSLAGYRADTQYF	TGTGCCAGCAGCTTAGCGGGGTATCGGGCAGATACGCAGTATTTT
TRBV7-8	TRBJ2-2	TRBD2	.	CASSNSGSGTGELFF	TGTGCCAGCAGCAATAGCGGGAGTGGGACCGGGGAGCTGTTTTTT
TRBV7-9	TRBJ2-7	TRBD1	few	CASSFTGTGDYEQYF	TGTGCCAGCAGCTTTACCGGGACAGGGGATTACGAGCAGTACTTC
TRBV5-1	TRBJ1-4	.	.	CASSDTVNEKLFF	TGCGCCAGCAGCGATACAGTTAATGAAAAACTGTTTTTT
TRBV20-1	TRBJ2-5	.	.	CIGTAGETQYF	TGCATCGGGACAGCGGGGGAGACCCAGTACTTC
TRBV5-4	TRBJ1-1	.	once	CASSQPDTEAFF	TGTGCCAGCAGCCAGCCGGACACTGAAGCTTTCTTT
TRBV6-5	TRBJ1-2	.	.	CASSYAGRPYGYTF	TGTGCCAGCAGTTACGCAGGGCGCCCATATGGCTACACCTTC
TRBV18	TRBJ1-5	.	.	CASSPLQGVNQPQHF	TGTGCCAGCTCACCGTTACAGGGAGTCAATCAGCCCCAGCATTTT